The 25 T cell receptor beta chains reported below all come from one sample, sequenced in a study of blood T cell repertoires in COVID-19. Clones were sequenced by immunoSEQ multiplex PCR, and TCRdb holds only the in-frame ones, with some missing. The sample yields approximately 480,000 clones, 89% seen once. The sequencing input was peripheral blood. These receptors all stem from a man between 18 and 29 years old with COVID-19, enrolled during active disease.

The chain uses TRBV7-9 and TRBJ1-1; TRBD1 matches 10 bases. Germline CDR1 SEHNR, CDR2 FQNEAQ (reference sequence). The length of the CDR3 is 15 residues. Trimming removed 5 bases from V and 1 base from J; junction bases left unmatched: 4. DNA for the CDR3: TGTGCCAGCAGCACTAGACAGGGGGCGAACACTGAAGCTTTCTTT. It specifies CASSTRQGANTEAFF. Drawing the rest from reference TRBV7-9 and TRBJ1-1, the complete variable domain is DTGVSQNPRHKITKRGQNVTFRCDPISEHNRLYWYRQTLGQGPEFLTYFQNEAQLEKSRLLSDRFSAERPKGSFSTLEIQRTEQGDSAMYLCASSTRQGANTEAFFGQGTRLTVV.

V gene TRBV6-1 combines with J gene TRBJ2-7, with a possible D match to TRBD2 (5 bases). This CDR3 is built from 14 residues. The ends were cut back, 3 bases at V and 2 bases at J, with 11 bases in the middle. Germline V gene sequence: CDR1 MNHNS, CDR2 SASEGT. The CDR3 sequence is CASSDRGNPYEQYF. DNA for the CDR3: TGTGCCAGCAGTGATCGAGGGAATCCCTACGAGCAGTACTTC.

A remark on this clone: Other DNA sequences in the same sample also yield this CDR3. The rearrangement joins TRBV5-1 to TRBJ2-7; D is undetermined. The CDR3 totals 15 residues. The germline V and J ends were trimmed by 0 bases and 0 bases, with 10 bases remaining between them. The germline V gene has CDR1 SGHRS and CDR2 YFSETQ. As DNA, the CDR3 is TGCGCCAGCAGCTTGGTTACGGGTAACTCCTACGAGCAGTACTTC. It is translated as CASSLVTGNSYEQYF.

V usage is TRBV7-9 and J usage is TRBJ2-7; the match to TRBD1 covers 8 bases. The germline V gene encodes CDR1 SEHNR and CDR2 FQNEAQ (reference sequence). J gave up 5 bases and V 5 bases, and 11 bases lay outside the gene matches. This CDR3 is built from 15 residues. The CDR3 spells CASSPWGRGQHEQYF. The CDR3 DNA reads as TGTGCCAGCAGCCCGTGGGGCAGGGGGCAACACGAGCAGTACTTC.

V is TRBV6-5 and J is TRBJ2-7, with 7 bases lining up with TRBD2. The junction had 2 bases not matched to a gene; V was cut back by 1 base and J by 2 bases. The germline CDR1 and CDR2 sequences are MNHEY and SVGAGI. The CDR3 totals 14 residues. CDR3 in DNA: TGTGCCAGCAGTTACTATCGGGGGGCCTACGAGCAGTACTTC. The encoded protein is CASSYYRGAYEQYF.

This sequence joins TRBV2 and TRBJ1-1; 8 nucleotides match TRBD1. This CDR3 comprises 17 residues. CDR1 and CDR2 (germline): SNHLY, FYNNEI. After removal of 6 bases from V and 4 bases from J, the junction contained 16 bases not matched to a gene. CDR3 DNA sequence: TGTGCCAGCAGATCGTCCAGGACAGGGATATTCGGCACTGAAGCTTTCTTT. Residues: CASRSSRTGIFGTEAFF.

The rearrangement links TRBV7-3 to TRBJ1-3; D is ambiguous. In germline, CDR1 is SGHTA, CDR2 FQGTGA. This CDR3 has 14 residues. V was trimmed by 0 bases and J by 4 bases, leaving 7 bases between them. CDR3 amino acids: CASSLTGGGNTIYF. As DNA, the CDR3 is TGTGCCAGCAGCTTAACAGGAGGAGGAAACACCATATATTTT.

V is TRBV11-2 and J is TRBJ1-3; 8 positions match TRBD1. Germline V lookup: CDR1 SGHAT, CDR2 FQNNGV. With 6 bases clipped from V and 7 bases from J, the junction kept 11 bases outside the gene matches. This CDR3 contains 15 residues. Here the CDR3 reads CASSNRGALGNTIYF. Here the CDR3 DNA reads TGTGCCAGCAGTAACAGGGGGGCCCTCGGGAACACCATATATTTT. The full variable domain, in which reference TRBV11-2 and TRBJ1-3 provide the parts outside the CDR3, is EAGVAQSPRYKIIEKRQSVAFWCNPISGHATLYWYQQILGQGPKLLIQFQNNGVVDDSQLPKDRFSAERLKGVDSTLKIQPAKLEDSAVYLCASSNRGALGNTIYFGEGSWLTVV.

This chain connects TRBV18 to TRBJ2-3, with 12 bases aligning to TRBD2. Germline V gene sequence: CDR1 KGHSH, CDR2 LQKENI. The trim removed 3 bases at V and 5 bases at J, leaving 0 bases unmatched. The length of the CDR3 is 14 residues. CDR3: CASSPGLAGDTQYF. CDR3 sequence (DNA): TGTGCCAGCTCACCGGGACTAGCGGGAGATACGCAGTATTTT. Full variable domain (rest looked up from reference TRBV18 and TRBJ2-3): NAGVMQNPRHLVRRRGQEARLRCSPMKGHSHVYWYRQLPEEGLKFMVYLQKENIIDESGMPKERFSAEFPKEGPSILRIQQVVRGDSAAYFCASSPGLAGDTQYFGPGTRLTVL.

The chain has TRBV2 and TRBJ2-1; tentatively, D is TRBD1 (7 bases). The germline gives CDR1 SNHLY, CDR2 FYNNEI. The CDR3 is 14 amino acids. V lost 7 bases, J lost 10 bases, and 20 bases lay in between. The CDR3 DNA sequence: TGTGCCAGCAAAAGGGACAGTGGGGCGGGGGAGCAGTTCTTC. Translating it yields CASKRDSGAGEQFF.

This chain uses TRBV7-2 with TRBJ1-2; TRBD1 might be the D (6 bases). CDR1 and CDR2 (germline): SGHTA, FQGNSA. The germline V and J ends were trimmed by 3 bases and 8 bases, with 19 bases remaining between them. The CDR3 covers 15 residues. In nucleotides, the CDR3 is TGTGCCAGCAGCTTTTTTGCGAACCGGACAGAAGGCTACACCTTC. Its translation is CASSFFANRTEGYTF.

V and J are TRBV10-1 and TRBJ2-1; 8 bases map to TRBD2. This CDR3 spans 14 amino acids. J gave up 9 bases and V 3 bases, and 7 bases lay outside the gene matches. Germline V lookup: CDR1 WNHNN, CDR2 SYGVQD (reference sequence). The CDR3 region has the DNA TGCGCCAGCAGTGATTCACTAGCGGCCCCTGAGCAGTTCTTC. Translated, it gives CASSDSLAAPEQFF.

The chain is built from TRBV6-5 and TRBJ1-1; 7 bases are shared with TRBD1. Looked up from germline, CDR1 is MNHEY and CDR2 is SVGAGI. The CDR3 has 16 residues. V lost 3 bases to trimming and J lost 4 bases; unmatched junction nucleotides: 11. The CDR3, as DNA: TGTGCCAGCAGTTATCTGACAGGGCGTTATCGCACTGAAGCTTTCTTT. Encoded protein: CASSYLTGRYRTEAFF.

The chain couples TRBV5-1 to TRBJ1-1, with D possibly being TRBD1 (6 bases). V was pared by 0 bases and J by 4 bases, with 13 bases between. The length of the CDR3 is 15 residues. Germline V gene sequence: CDR1 SGHRS, CDR2 YFSETQ. The CDR3 DNA reads TGCGCCAGCAGCTTGGACAGGGCGTCTGGCACTGAAGCTTTCTTT. Its protein is CASSLDRASGTEAFF. Together with reference TRBV5-1 and TRBJ1-1, the CDR3 gives the full variable domain: KAGVTQTPRYLIKTRGQQVTLSCSPISGHRSVSWYQQTPGQGLQFLFEYFSETQRNKGNFPGRFSGRQFSNSRSEMNVSTLELGDSALYLCASSLDRASGTEAFFGQGTRLTVV.

The rearrangement links TRBV5-1 to TRBJ1-1; possible D gene TRBD1, 6 bases. The V end was cut by 6 bases, the J end by 3 bases, with 12 bases between. This CDR3 spans 13 amino acids. Germline V CDR1 and CDR2: SGHRS, YFSETQ. The CDR3 DNA reads as TGCGCCAGCAACCAACAGGGTTACACTGAAGCTTTCTTT. Amino acid sequence: CASNQQGYTEAFF.

This sequence joins TRBV7-3 and TRBJ2-1; no clear D gene. The CDR3 length is 14 residues. V lost 5 bases and J lost 0, with 8 bases in between. Germline CDR1 is SGHTA and CDR2 is FQGTGA. The CDR3 loop is CASSMPGSYNEQFF. The DNA for the CDR3 is TGTGCCAGCAGCATGCCAGGCTCCTACAATGAGCAGTTCTTC. The full variable domain, in which reference TRBV7-3 and TRBJ2-1 provide the parts outside the CDR3, is GAGVSQTPSNKVTEKGKYVELRCDPISGHTALYWYRQSLGQGPEFLIYFQGTGAADDSGLPNDRFFAVRPEGSVSTLKIQRTERGDSAVYLCASSMPGSYNEQFFGPGTRLTVL.

In the case of this clone: Other DNA sequences from this sample encode an identical CDR3 as well. The chain couples TRBV5-1 to TRBJ2-5; 7 bases map to TRBD1. With V trimmed by 0 bases and J by 1 base, 3 bases remained unmatched. This CDR3 region has 15 residues. Germline lookup yields CDR1 SGHRS and CDR2 YFSETQ. The CDR3 here is CASSLGGGGQETQYF. The CDR3, as DNA: TGCGCCAGCAGCTTGGGAGGGGGCGGCCAAGAGACCCAGTACTTC.

This clone was seen a single time. V is TRBV10-1 and J is TRBJ2-1; 8 bases line up with TRBD1. J was trimmed by 5 bases and V by 5 bases; bases with no gene match: 2. Germline CDR1 WNHNN, CDR2 SYGVQD (reference sequence). This CDR3 region has 13 residues. Here the CDR3 reads CASSQTGDNEQFF. The CDR3, as DNA: TGCGCCAGCAGTCAGACAGGGGACAATGAGCAGTTCTTC.

The chain is built from TRBV3-1 (or the pseudogene TRBV3-2) and TRBJ1-2, with D maybe TRBD1 (5 bases). Germline values: CDR1 LGHDT, CDR2 YNNKEL (reference sequence). Trimming shortened V by 2 bases and J by 4 bases, and 8 bases separated the two germline ends. This CDR3 has 13 amino acids. The CDR3: CASSQQGGYGYTF. In nucleotides, the CDR3 is TGTGCCAGCAGCCAACAGGGTGGCTATGGCTACACCTTC.

The chain carries TRBV3-1 (or the pseudogene TRBV3-2) and TRBJ2-3, with 10 positions matching TRBD2. The J segment lost 6 bases and the V segment lost 0 bases, leaving 3 bases of the junction unmatched. Germline lookup yields CDR1 LGHDT and CDR2 YNNKEL (reference sequence). This CDR3 contains 15 residues. CDR3 residues: CASSQDSGGTDTQYF. DNA for the CDR3: TGTGCCAGCAGCCAAGATAGCGGGGGGACTGATACGCAGTATTTT.

The chain is built from TRBV21-1 and TRBJ2-2; no check of the table's D call, TRBD1, against the DNA was made. TRBV21-1 counts as a pseudogene. This CDR3 contains 17 residues. The CDR3 region has the DNA TGTGCCAGCAGACCCGGTCGGACAGGGAAAAGGAACGGGGAGCTGTTTTTT. Translated, it gives CASRPGRTGKRNGELFF.

The rearrangement links TRBV28 to TRBJ2-7; TRBD1 agrees at 7 bases. The CDR3 runs to 13 residues. The junction had 5 bases not matched to a gene; V was cut back by 8 bases and J by 1 base. Germline V gene sequence: CDR1 MDHEN, CDR2 SYDVKM. The CDR3 protein is CASLDRASYEQYF. In DNA, the CDR3 is TGTGCCAGCCTTGACAGGGCTTCCTACGAGCAGTACTTC.

This chain connects TRBV7-9 to TRBJ2-1; tentative D call: TRBD2 (6 bases). Germline V gives CDR1 SEHNR, CDR2 FQNEAQ (reference sequence). V was pared by 1 base and J by 0 bases, with 13 bases between. This CDR3 is built from 17 residues. In DNA form, the CDR3 reads TGTGCCAGCAGCTTAGGGGACTTTTTTAGCTCCTACAATGAGCAGTTCTTC. It yields the protein CASSLGDFFSSYNEQFF.

The chain joins TRBV19 to TRBJ1-2; a weak D match, TRBD1 (6 bases). The CDR3 covers 14 residues. Trimming cost V 5 bases and J 5 bases, with 15 bases left between them. Germline V gene sequence: CDR1 LNHDA, CDR2 SQIVND (reference sequence). CDR3 sequence: CASSVQQGSYGYTF. The CDR3 coding sequence is TGTGCCAGTAGTGTCCAACAGGGATCGTATGGCTACACCTTC. Full variable domain (outside the CDR3, taken from reference TRBV19 and TRBJ1-2): DGGITQSPKYLFRKEGQNVTLSCEQNLNHDAMYWYRQDPGQGLRLIYYSQIVNDFQKGDIAEGYSVSREKKESFPLTVTSAQKNPTAFYLCASSVQQGSYGYTFGSGTRLTVV.

The count of this clone is one. The chain combines TRBV20-1 with TRBJ1-4; perhaps TRBD1 as D (5 bases). Germline V gives CDR1 DFQATT, CDR2 SNEGSKA (reference sequence). The CDR3 has 15 residues. The ends were cut back, 3 bases at V and 2 bases at J, with 13 bases in the middle. In DNA form, the CDR3 reads TGCAGTGCTAGTAATGGGGCCCGGACTAATGAAAAACTGTTTTTT. Translated: CSASNGARTNEKLFF.